A selection of T cell receptor beta chains follows, all from one sample in a study of molecular identifiers for immune sequencing clone quantification. Using its own MiXCR run on the PCR reads, TCRdb lists one record per CDR3 protein. The sample shows about half a million distinct CDR3 sequences, around 23% of them seen only once. The sample consisted of naive CD8+ T cells from blood, with Jurkat cell RNA spiked in. These receptor sequences come from a human donor in good health. Some libraries in this study had Jurkat cell RNA spiked in. The CDR3 runs from the conserved cysteine through the conserved F or W. The D gene is left open where the match is weak. The size entry is marked missing in some rows and otherwise reads once, few, many or a size class.

d_gene	abundance	j_gene	v_gene	CDR3aa	CDR3nt
.	.	TRBJ2-3	TRBV6-4	CASSEDVGGDEDTQYF	TGTGCCAGCAGTGAAGATGTAGGAGGGGACGAGGATACGCAGTATTTT
TRBD1	many	TRBJ1-1	TRBV15	CATSRDLGDRVNTEAFF	TGTGCCACCAGCAGAGATCTAGGGGACAGGGTAAACACTGAAGCTTTCTTT
.	.	TRBJ1-4	TRBV20-1	CSARVGLTNEKLFF	TGCAGTGCTAGAGTAGGGTTAACTAATGAAAAACTGTTTTTT
.	.	TRBJ2-7	TRBV20-1	CSARTGYLYEQYF	TGCAGTGCTAGAACCGGCTATCTCTACGAGCAGTACTTC
.	.	TRBJ2-6	TRBV27	CASSPFSGASVLTF	TGTGCCAGCAGTCCGTTCTCTGGGGCCAGCGTCCTGACTTTC
.	.	TRBJ2-7	TRBV19	CTSSPGYEQYF	TGTACCAGTAGTCCCGGGTACGAGCAGTACTTC
.	.	TRBJ2-7	TRBV3-2	CASSHSRTGAHAQYF	TGTGCCAGCAGCCACTCGCGGACAGGGGCTCACGCGCAGTACTTC
TRBD2	few	TRBJ2-7	TRBV4-3	CASSQGRTSGYEQYF	TGCGCCAGCAGCCAAGGAAGGACTAGCGGCTACGAGCAGTACTTC
.	.	TRBJ1-4	TRBV4-3	CASSQDGDGNEKLFF	TGCGCCAGCAGCCAAGATGGGGACGGGAATGAAAAACTGTTTTTT
.	many	TRBJ2-7	TRBV12-3/TRBV12-4	CAISAQGVQGTYEQYF	TGTGCCATCAGTGCTCAGGGTGTGCAGGGGACCTACGAGCAGTACTTC
.	.	TRBJ2-5	TRBV7-6	CASSPGQGRETRYF	TGTGCCAGCAGCCCGGGCCAGGGTCGAGAGACCCGGTACTTC
.	.	TRBJ1-1	TRBV5-1	CASSLSGIGTEAFF	TGCGCCAGCTCCCTCTCAGGGATAGGTACTGAAGCTTTCTTT
.	.	TRBJ2-1	TRBV6-5	CASSWALSDEQSF	TGTGCCAGCAGTTGGGCCCTAAGTGATGAGCAGTCCTTC
.	few	TRBJ1-1	TRBV7-3	CASSLNLRTEAFF	TGTGCCAGCAGCTTAAACTTGAGGACTGAAGCTTTCTTT
.	few	TRBJ2-5	TRBV5-6	CASSLGDQETQYF	TGTGCCAGCAGCTTGGGGGACCAAGAGACCCAGTACTTC
TRBD1	many	TRBJ2-1	TRBV29-1	CSVETGSYNEQFF	TGCAGCGTTGAGACAGGGTCCTACAATGAGCAGTTCTTC
TRBD2	.	TRBJ2-1	TRBV7-3	CASSILAARGVSSYNEQFF	TGTGCCAGCAGCATACTAGCGGCTCGAGGGGTTAGCTCCTACAATGAGCAGTTCTTC
.	.	TRBJ1-1	TRBV7-9	CASSLVSRGESSAAFF	TGTGCCAGCAGCTTAGTCAGCCGGGGCGAGAGCTCTGCAGCTTTCTTT
TRBD2	.	TRBJ2-5	TRBV2	CASSNERGEYQETQYF	TGTGCCAGCAGTAACGAGCGGGGGGAGTACCAAGAGACCCAGTACTTC
.	.	TRBJ1-2	TRBV20-1	CSARDALADYGYTF	TGCAGTGCTAGAGATGCGCTAGCAGACTATGGCTACACCTTC
TRBD2	.	TRBJ2-1	TRBV30	CAWSGSTGLVYDEQFF	TGTGCCTGGAGTGGATCCACTGGACTAGTCTACGATGAGCAGTTCTTC
TRBD2	many	TRBJ2-7	TRBV5-5	CASSSLAGESYEQYF	TGTGCCAGCAGCTCGCTAGCGGGAGAGAGCTACGAGCAGTACTTC
.	many	TRBJ2-7	TRBV5-6	CASSPSAGEQYF	TGTGCCAGCAGCCCGAGCGCTGGCGAGCAGTACTTC
.	.	TRBJ2-6	TRBV10-3	CAISDARDRANVLTF	TGTGCCATCAGTGACGCTCGGGACAGGGCCAACGTCCTGACTTTC
TRBD1	few	TRBJ1-2	TRBV7-9	CASSTTPTMDRVNPNYGYTF	TGTGCCAGCAGCACCACACCAACGATGGACAGGGTAAACCCTAACTATGGCTACACCTTC
.	.	TRBJ2-2	TRBV19	CASNMFISPGELFF	TGTGCCAGTAATATGTTTATTTCTCCCGGGGAGCTGTTTTTT
TRBD1	few	TRBJ1-1	TRBV7-9	CASSARTGSDTEAFF	TGTGCCAGCAGCGCACGGACAGGATCGGACACTGAAGCTTTCTTT
.	many	TRBJ2-7	TRBV28	CASSSTGETYEQYF	TGTGCCAGCAGCTCCACCGGGGAAACCTACGAGCAGTACTTC
TRBD1	few	TRBJ2-3	TRBV7-9	CASSSGQGPPARTDTQYF	TGTGCCAGCAGCTCTGGACAGGGCCCTCCCGCCCGCACAGATACGCAGTATTTT
.	.	TRBJ2-2	TRBV12-5	CASGGAGDDGTGELFF	TGTGCTAGTGGTGGGGCAGGGGACGACGGGACCGGGGAGCTGTTTTTT
.	.	TRBJ1-1	TRBV6-5	CASSHSIQGRTEAFF	TGTGCCAGCAGTCACTCGATCCAGGGACGCACTGAAGCTTTCTTT
.	.	TRBJ2-5	TRBV5-1	CASTSGVGQETQYF	TGCGCCAGCACCTCGGGGGTGGGACAAGAGACCCAGTACTTC
.	many	TRBJ2-5	TRBV28	CASSSVRTLQETQYF	TGTGCCAGCAGTTCGGTCCGGACCCTACAAGAGACCCAGTACTTC
TRBD1	few	TRBJ2-1	TRBV4-3	CASSQDSGGGYNEQFF	TGCGCCAGCAGCCAAGATTCAGGGGGCGGCTACAATGAGCAGTTCTTC
.	many	TRBJ2-2	TRBV19	CASSIGVTGELFF	TGTGCCAGTAGTATTGGGGTCACCGGGGAGCTGTTTTTT
TRBD1	.	TRBJ1-5	TRBV28	CAGVPGPGQGTGQPQHF	TGTGCCGGCGTGCCCGGACCGGGACAGGGGACCGGGCAGCCCCAGCATTTT
.	few	TRBJ2-3	TRBV24-1	CATSDSFPGTDTQYF	TGTGCCACCAGTGATTCCTTCCCAGGCACAGATACGCAGTATTTT
.	few	TRBJ2-5	TRBV6-2/TRBV6-3	CASSYSSGNKETQYF	TGTGCCAGCAGTTACTCGAGCGGAAACAAAGAGACCCAGTACTTC
TRBD2	many	TRBJ2-5	TRBV27	CASNPSGGALETQYF	TGTGCCAGCAATCCTAGCGGGGGGGCCTTAGAGACCCAGTACTTC
.	many	TRBJ2-3	TRBV12-3/TRBV12-4	CASSGFITADTQYF	TGTGCCAGCAGTGGCTTCATAACCGCAGATACGCAGTATTTT
.	few	TRBJ2-5	TRBV7-8	CASSLWSGQGTQYF	TGTGCCAGCAGCTTATGGTCGGGGCAAGGGACCCAGTACTTC
.	many	TRBJ2-6	TRBV11-2	CASSLVWDSRANVLTF	TGTGCCAGCAGCTTAGTTTGGGATAGTAGGGCCAACGTCCTGACTTTC
.	.	TRBJ1-4	TRBV6-5	CACSHQGGHEKLFF	TGTGCCTGCAGTCACCAGGGCGGACATGAAAAACTGTTTTTT
.	.	TRBJ2-5	TRBV7-9	CASSFEGLGETQYF	TGTGCCAGCAGCTTTGAGGGGTTAGGAGAGACCCAGTACTTC
TRBD2	few	TRBJ2-7	TRBV2	CACRTSEYDLF	TGTGCCTGCAGGACTAGCGAGTACGACCTCTTC
.	many	TRBJ2-1	TRBV2	CASSDTYNEQFF	TGTGCCAGCAGTGACACCTACAATGAGCAGTTCTTC
TRBD2	once	TRBJ2-3	TRBV6-5	CASGVAGGHTDTQYF	TGTGCCAGCGGGGTAGCGGGGGGACACACAGATACGCAGTATTTT
.	.	TRBJ2-1	TRBV4-1	CASSQDQWPANEQFF	TGCGCCAGCAGCCAAGACCAGTGGCCAGCCAATGAGCAGTTCTTC
.	few	TRBJ2-7	TRBV5-8	CASSLTGIPYEQYF	TGTGCCAGCAGTTTGACAGGTATCCCCTACGAGCAGTACTTC